Sequencing of this T cell receptor (beta chain) was carried out in a study of blood T cell repertoires in COVID-19. Overall study: Nucleic acid was either cDNA or gDNA, and it came from T cells, B-cell-depleted T cells, or PBMCs.

This CDR3 is built from 18 residues. Source study methods: Amplification with reference gene primers provided the estimates of nucleated cell counts. The assay was immunoSEQ multiplex PCR, and TCRdb's table has in-frame clones only and misses some. V and J calls and clone size follow that table, whereas D and trimming were derived from the DNA. The sample holds about 99,000 clones; about four fifths are singletons and the top ten take 15% to 20%. The clonotype comes from a woman aged 80 or over with active or convalescent COVID-19. The chain is built from TRBV12-1 and TRBJ1-2. TRBV12-1 constitutes a pseudogene. Sequences were obtained from peripheral blood. The CDR3 region is CASSFVGSPDPGNYGYTF. In DNA, the CDR3 is TGTGCCAGCAGCTTTGTGGGGAGCCCTGATCCGGGTAACTATGGCTACACCTTC.